This T cell receptor (beta chain) appears in the sequencing data of a study of blood T cells in healthy people across ages (dated by TCRdb to the mid-2010s). Study-level background: In model experiments, roughly one uniquely barcoded TCR beta cDNA molecule per two T cells was captured by template switching. Using deep sequencing normalized with unique cDNA molecular identifiers, the study measured how TCR beta repertoire diversity changes with age. The donors were split into four age groups: young (average around 15 years), middle-aged (39), aged (about 62) and long-lived (about 74). To avoid experimental bias, donors of different ages were distributed randomly across sequencing lanes. For two donors (one aged 18 to 29 and one aged 80 or older), the study analyzed two additional independent replicas of 1 million unique cDNA reads from the same blood draw.

The full study reports these points: As age increased, observed TCR beta diversity per million T cells dropped in a roughly linear way, and a significant reduction was already evident by age 40. The long-lived group showed more naive CD4+ T cells, fewer expanded clones and increased TCR diversity than the aged group, suggesting age selection. Because donor CMV infection status was unknown, age-related changes in expanded clonotypes were potentially confounded. Estimates of total diversity based on one million sequenced T cells were considered lower bounds and underestimates. Conclusive comparison of naive and antigen-experienced compartments was prevented by the profiling of bulk unsorted PBMCs. Observed TCR beta diversity correlated strongly with the percentage of naive T cells measured by flow cytometry.

The library was generated by 5' RACE. The listed sequencing device is Illumina HiSeq 2500. A second PCR of roughly 6 to 11 cycles was run with a J-beta primer mix and a sample-barcoded 5' primer. A template-switch 5' adaptor carrying 12 random nucleotides introduced a unique molecular identifier onto each TCR beta cDNA molecule. Each sample yielded at least 2.5 million CDR3-containing paired-end reads. All of the RNA was converted into first-strand cDNA using the Mint cDNA synthesis kit, with a TRBC-specific oligonucleotide serving as the primer. Following uracil-DNA glycosylase treatment, a first 18-cycle PCR with universal primers M1SS and BC2_uni_R was performed on all cDNA. Under the source paper's analysis protocol: For normalization, 1 million high-quality reads, each with a distinct molecular identifier, were randomly selected from each sample. Reads sharing molecular identifiers were discarded rather than binned into consensus sequences. MiTCR, with a Q25 quality threshold and the strictest error-elimination algorithm, was used for CDR3 identification, clonotype clustering and error correction. A nonparametric unseen species model with Euler transformation was used to estimate lower-bound total TCR beta diversity. TCRdb redid the processing of the public reads, applying fastp at Q25 and MiXCR, and retained in-frame beta chains. Entries that share a CDR3 protein sequence are merged under the most common genes and DNA. These V and J calls derive from TCRdb rather than the authors' analysis. This sample lists about 1,400,000 distinct CDR3 sequences; around 59% were detected once. Together, the top ten hold 5.5% to 8% of the sample.

Donors were 35 to 40 systemically healthy Caucasian individuals from Russia aged roughly 6 to 90 years. Each donor gave ten milliliters of peripheral blood, drawn into EDTA-treated Vacutainer tubes. PBMCs were isolated by Ficoll-Paque density-gradient centrifugation, with at least 6 million obtained per sample. Trizol reagent was used to extract total RNA from the PBMCs, yielding at least 5 micrograms per sample. For every donor, flow cytometry on a PBMC aliquot measured the percentage of naive CD45RAhigh/CD27high T cells. Many counts were recorded for this clonotype. Its antigen remains undetermined. No per-base quality is available; no much larger clone lies one base away. V is cut by 6 bases and J by 5 bases, and the space between the germline ends is 23 bases. Spanning cysteine to phenylalanine, the CDR3 consists of 15 amino acids. Only the CDR3 DNA is retained, 45 bases long and in frame from the first base. CDR1 and CDR2 were assigned from the germline V gene as SQVTM and ANQGSEA.

Sequenced: blood. The V and J genes are TRBV29-1 and TRBJ2-7; D gene: possibly TRBD1, on 6 matching bases. This sequence was found in a man aged 18 to 35 in good health. The CDR3: CSVNTGRPVADEQYF. The nucleotide sequence reads as follows: TGCAGCGTAAACACAGGGAGACCGGTAGCCGACGAGCAGTACTTC.